What follows are 19 T cell receptor beta chains derived from one specimen sequenced in a study of response to subunit inactivated influenza vaccine. A single record per CDR3 protein comes from TCRdb applying MiXCR to the RT-PCR reads. The data show about 170,000 distinct CDR3 sequences, roughly 12% seen once. These records were also assigned to another study, of T cells expressing NK-cell markers. Turning to that study: cDNA encoding TCR beta was synthesized via 5'RACE template switching incorporating UMIs.

The sequences come from CD8+ T cells sorted from PBMCs, collected 11 to 12 days after vaccination. These receptors originate from a man aged 50 to 59 who received an inactivated influenza vaccine.

The J gene is TRBJ2-1, the V gene TRBV7-9; a weak D match, TRBD2 (6 bases). Looked up from germline, CDR1 is SEHNR and CDR2 is FQNEAQ (reference sequence). V was pared by 1 base and J by 10 bases, with 8 bases between. This CDR3 is built from 12 residues. CDR3 in DNA: TGTGCCAGCAGCTTAGGTCGGGGGGAGCAGTTCTTC. Protein product: CASSLGRGEQFF.

Concerning this clonotype: An end of the junction does not agree with germline; a read error may underlie this. The rearrangement links TRBV11-2 to TRBJ2-1; 8 bases are shared with TRBD2. The CDR3 runs to 17 residues. CDR1 SGHAT and CDR2 FQNNGV come from the germline V gene. CDR3 in amino acids: CATSRWDSGTSYNEQFF. The DNA for the CDR3 is TGTGCCACCAGCCGTTGGGATAGCGGGACCTCCTACAATGAGCAGTTCTTC. Together with reference TRBV11-2 and TRBJ2-1, the CDR3 gives the full variable domain: EAGVAQSPRYKIIEKRQSVAFWCNPISGHATLYWYQQILGQGPKLLIQFQNNGVVDDSQLPKDRFSAERLKGVDSTLKIQPAKLEDSAVYLCATSRWDSGTSYNEQFFGPGTRLTVL.

This rearrangement joins TRBV28 to TRBJ1-3; the D is unclear. Trimming removed 3 bases from V and 0 bases from J, with 6 bases in between. CDR3 length: 14 amino acids. Germline V gene sequence: CDR1 MDHEN, CDR2 SYDVKM. The CDR3 DNA sequence: TGTGCCAGCAGTTTTCGGGGCTCTGGAAACACCATATATTTT. This gives the protein CASSFRGSGNTIYF. The whole variable domain, remainder taken from reference TRBV28 and TRBJ1-3, is DVKVTQSSRYLVKRTGEKVFLECVQDMDHENMFWYRQDPGLGLRLIYFSYDVKMKEKGDIPEGYSVSREKKERFSLILESASTNQTSMYLCASSFRGSGNTIYFGEGSWLTVV.

In DNA, the CDR3 is TGTGCCAGCAGTGTGCGGGGGCGCCCCGGGGAGCTGTTTTTT. It specifies CASSVRGRPGELFF. This sequence joins TRBV2 and TRBJ2-2; TRBD2 might be the D (7 bases). CDR1 is SNHLY and CDR2 is FYNNEI in the germline V gene. The V and J ends lost 4 bases and 6 bases respectively, with 12 bases between them. The CDR3 covers 14 residues.

The chain carries TRBV9 and TRBJ2-5; 8 positions agree with TRBD2. V was pared by 0 bases and J by 0 bases, with 10 bases of the junction left unmatched. Germline loops: CDR1 SGDLS, CDR2 YYNGEE. This CDR3 region has 18 residues. CDR3 bases: TGTGCCAGCAGCGTAGTTTCGGCGGGGGGCCCGTACCAAGAGACCCAGTACTTC. Its protein product is CASSVVSAGGPYQETQYF.

Many counts were recorded for this clonotype. This chain joins TRBV28 and TRBJ1-3, with unresolved D. Germline V lookup: CDR1 MDHEN, CDR2 SYDVKM. This CDR3 contains 14 residues. With 3 bases removed from V and 7 bases from J, the gap between germline ends came to 13 bases. CDR3 in amino acids: CASSFRPHSNTIYF. CDR3 nucleotides: TGTGCCAGCAGTTTTCGCCCCCACTCGAACACCATATATTTT.

This clonotype was seen a few times. The chain carries TRBV9 and TRBJ2-1; 9 bases are a match to TRBD1. The CDR3 runs 14 residues. J was trimmed by 5 bases and V by 3 bases; bases with no gene match: 3. From germline, CDR1 is SGDLS and CDR2 YYNGEE. Here the CDR3 DNA reads TGTGCCAGCAGCGCTGGGACAGGGAACAATGAGCAGTTCTTC. Protein product: CASSAGTGNNEQFF.

This clonotype was recorded many times. The chain joins TRBV9 to TRBJ2-1; the D gene is possibly TRBD1 (6 bases). The V and J ends lost 3 bases and 0 bases respectively, with 19 bases between them. Germline V gives CDR1 SGDLS, CDR2 YYNGEE. The CDR3 spans 18 residues. CDR3 DNA sequence: TGTGCCAGCAGCGAGCGCATCAGTGGACAGATCTCCTACAATGAGCAGTTCTTC. Amino acid sequence: CASSERISGQISYNEQFF.

This sequence joins TRBV29-1 and TRBJ1-1; TRBD1 agrees at 7 bases. CDR3 length equals 15 residues. CDR1 is SQVTM and CDR2 is ANQGSEA in the germline V gene. V was clipped by 7 bases and J by 4 bases; unmatched bases: 15. DNA for the CDR3: TGCAGCGCAGAATTCGACAGGGTTCGAGGCACTGAAGCTTTCTTT. Encoded protein: CSAEFDRVRGTEAFF.

This clonotype was seen only a few times. This chain uses TRBV25-1 with TRBJ2-1; D remains ambiguous. Germline CDR1 MGHDK, CDR2 SYGVNS. Trimming removed 1 base at V and 3 bases at J, with 1 base between. The CDR3 length is 12 residues. The CDR3 loop reads CASSEFYNEQFF. The CDR3 coding sequence is TGTGCCAGCAGTGAATTCTACAATGAGCAGTTCTTC.

This clonotype was seen more than once but under ten times. V and J are TRBV4-3 and TRBJ2-7; tentative D call: TRBD1 (6 bases). This CDR3 is built from 14 residues. Trimming removed 3 bases at V and 5 bases at J, with 14 bases between. In germline, CDR1 is LGHNA, CDR2 YSLEER. CDR3 bases: TGCGCCAGCAGCCAGGAACACGAGGGGGACGAGCAGTACTTC. Translation gives CASSQEHEGDEQYF.

Details on this clonotype: At one of its ends the junction is not consistent with the germline gene, which may arise from a read error. The chain recombines TRBV2 with TRBJ2-2; 9 nucleotides match TRBD1. CDR1 and CDR2 from the germline V gene are SNHLY and FYNNEI. This CDR3 is 15 amino acids long. CDR3 coding DNA: TGTCCCAGCATCCCGGGACAGGGTCTCACCGGGGAGCTGTTTTTT. It codes for CPSIPGQGLTGELFF. Using reference TRBV2 and TRBJ2-2 for the parts outside the CDR3, the full variable domain is EPEVTQTPSHQVTQMGQEVILRCVPISNHLYFYWYRQILGQKVEFLVSFYNNEISEKSEIFDDQFSVERPDGSNFTLKIRSTKLEDSAMYFCPSIPGQGLTGELFFGEGSRLTVL.

This clonotype was counted between two and nine times. The CDR3 here is CASREAPVEAFF. The CDR3 coding sequence is TGTGCCAGCAGGGAGGCCCCCGTTGAAGCTTTCTTT. This chain joins TRBV7-9 and TRBJ1-1; D is undetermined. Per germline, CDR1 SEHNR and CDR2 FQNEAQ (reference sequence). V was shortened by 6 bases and J by 7 bases, with 12 bases between the two germline ends. This CDR3 comprises 12 residues.

The V call is TRBV25-1, the J call TRBJ2-7; D unresolved. With 1 base removed from V and 6 bases from J, the gap between germline ends came to 7 bases. This CDR3 spans 12 amino acids. Germline-derived CDR1 and CDR2 are MGHDK and SYGVNS. The CDR3 DNA reads as TGTGCCAGCAGTGAATTCGTCGGCGAGCAGTACTTC. The encoded protein is CASSEFVGEQYF.

Only a few counts were recorded for this clonotype. The rearrangement uses TRBV27 and TRBJ2-7, with TRBD1 matching 12 bases. The CDR3 extends over 14 amino acids. V lost 5 bases and J lost 5; bases outside the gene matches: 4. The germline V gene encodes CDR1 MNHEY and CDR2 SMNVEV (reference sequence). CDR3 residues: CASSKGTGGNEQYF. In DNA form, the CDR3 reads TGTGCCAGCAGTAAAGGGACAGGGGGCAACGAGCAGTACTTC.

This clonotype was observed a few times. The rearrangement links TRBV28 to TRBJ2-7; D unclear. The CDR3 length is 12 residues. The germline V gene has CDR1 MDHEN and CDR2 SYDVKM. Trimming removed 5 bases from V and 3 bases from J, with 8 bases in between. CDR3: CASSQGIYEQYF. CDR3 in DNA: TGTGCCAGCAGTCAAGGAATCTACGAGCAGTACTTC.

This clonotype has just a few counts. The chain uses TRBV5-6 and TRBJ2-1; D unresolved. The V and J ends lost 0 bases and 7 bases respectively, with 11 bases between them. Germline CDR1 is SGHDT and CDR2 is YYEEEE. The CDR3 runs to 14 residues. The CDR3 spells CASSLAIMVNEQFF. The CDR3 nucleotides are TGTGCCAGCAGCTTGGCTATCATGGTGAATGAGCAGTTCTTC.

V usage is TRBV28 and J usage is TRBJ2-1; the D is unclear. The CDR3 has 10 residues. In germline, CDR1 is MDHEN, CDR2 SYDVKM. V was trimmed by 7 bases and J by 5 bases, leaving 3 bases between them. The CDR3 spells CASKDNEQFF. DNA of the CDR3: TGTGCCAGCAAGGACAATGAGCAGTTCTTC.

CDR3 residues: CASSIVGGLSYEQYF. CDR3 in DNA: TGTGCCAGTAGTATAGTGGGAGGCCTCTCCTACGAGCAGTACTTC. The V gene is TRBV19, the J gene TRBJ2-7; maybe TRBD2 (6 bases). V lost 1 base and J 0 bases, leaving 10 bases between the germline ends. CDR1 and CDR2 (germline): LNHDA, SQIVND (reference sequence). This CDR3 spans 15 amino acids.